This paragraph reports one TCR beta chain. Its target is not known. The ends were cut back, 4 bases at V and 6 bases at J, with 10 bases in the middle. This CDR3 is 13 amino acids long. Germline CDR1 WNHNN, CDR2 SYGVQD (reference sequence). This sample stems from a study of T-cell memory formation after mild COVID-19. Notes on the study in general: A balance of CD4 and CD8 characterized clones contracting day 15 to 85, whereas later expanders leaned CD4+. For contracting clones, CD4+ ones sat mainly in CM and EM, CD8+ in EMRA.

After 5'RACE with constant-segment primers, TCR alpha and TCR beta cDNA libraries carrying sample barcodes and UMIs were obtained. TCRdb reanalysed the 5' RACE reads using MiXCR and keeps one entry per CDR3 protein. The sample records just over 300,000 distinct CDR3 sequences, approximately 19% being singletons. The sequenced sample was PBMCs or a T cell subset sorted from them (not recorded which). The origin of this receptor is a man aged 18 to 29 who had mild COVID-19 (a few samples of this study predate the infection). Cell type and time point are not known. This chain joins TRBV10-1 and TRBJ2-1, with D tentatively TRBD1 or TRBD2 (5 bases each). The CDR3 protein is CASSARGGNEQFF. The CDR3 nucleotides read TGCGCCAGCAGTGCACGGGGCGGCAATGAGCAGTTCTTC.